This T cell receptor beta chain was identified during a study of technical replicates of blood from several donors. Germline CDR1 reads ENHRY; CDR2 reads SYGVKD. The CDR3 contains 14 residues. Trimming at V came to 5 bases and at J to 1 base, leaving 2 bases not matched to a gene. Profiling relied on immunoSEQ multiplex PCR, and the TCRdb table lists in-frame clones only, not all of them. The top ten hold about 0.23% of the sample, which has tens of thousands of clones, 94% seen once. The chain joins TRBV10-3 to TRBJ1-5, with TRBD1 matching 7 bases. The clonotype was recovered from a human donor in good health. The sample taken for sequencing was T cells isolated from PBMCs. The CDR3 DNA reads TGTGCCATCAGTCAGGGGGGCAGCAATCAGCCCCAGCATTTT. This gives the protein CAISQGGSNQPQHF.